This T cell receptor beta chain was sequenced during a study of shared clonotypes between healthy human individuals. CD8 cells classed as naive were CD45RO-negative and positively selected for CCR7, excluding terminally differentiated effector memory CD45RA+ cells. General observations from the study: Depth was large, yet rarefaction showed that sorted-subset sequencing was incomplete.

The repertoire was sequenced with immunoSEQ multiplex PCR; TCRdb's copy has only in-frame clones and lacks some. The sample yields nearly 600,000 clones, about 95% seen once. Turning to this clone: What it binds is unknown.

What was sequenced was naive CD8+ T cells sorted from blood. The sequence derives from a woman younger than 45 in good health.

The CDR3 coding sequence is TGTGCCAGCAGTTTATCCAGGGGCCACACCGGGGAGCTGTTTTTT. This translates into CASSLSRGHTGELFF. The chain couples TRBV28 to TRBJ2-2; D perhaps matches TRBD1 (6 bases). Trimming removed 1 base at V and 3 bases at J, with 9 bases between. Germline V gene data show CDR1 as MDHEN and CDR2 as SYDVKM. The CDR3 spans 15 residues.